This TCR beta chain comes out of a study of response to subunit inactivated influenza vaccine. Points from the study as a whole: The authors suggested that every seasonal influenza vaccination recruits few new T cells.

The CDR3 sequence is 11 residues long. Germline-derived CDR1 and CDR2 are DFQATT and SNEGSKA (reference sequence). Trimming pared 6 bases from V and 1 base from J, leaving 6 bases between. This clonotype was detected only a few times. Its specificity is unknown. MiXCR, applied by TCRdb to the RT-PCR reads, yields one record per CDR3 protein. Of hundreds of thousands of distinct CDR3 sequences listed, 15% to 18% were seen once; the top ten hold roughly 10%. The V call is TRBV20-1, the J call TRBJ1-2, with D unclear. Sample: PBMCs from blood, taken about 12 days after vaccination. The TCR was taken from a man aged 45 to 65 who received an inactivated influenza vaccine. The CDR3 sequence: CSATDNYGYTF. The CDR3, as DNA: TGCAGTGCCACCGATAACTATGGCTACACCTTC.